The next 15 T cell receptor beta chains were all read from a single sample in a study of shared clonotypes between healthy human individuals. Data came from immunoSEQ multiplex PCR; TCRdb stores just in-frame clones and leaves some out. The sample contains approximately 2.3 million clones, 85% to 95% of which appear only once. The sequenced material came from naive CD4+ T cells from PBMCs. Subset: CD45RA+ positively selected. The receptors originated from a man younger than 35 in good health. Some clones in this sample may be carry-over from other donors' samples.

The chain carries TRBV11-2 and TRBJ1-1; 10 nucleotides agree with TRBD1. Losses at the gene ends were 5 bases for V and 4 bases for J; bases not matched to a gene: 13. Germline CDR1 is SGHAT and CDR2 is FQNNGV. CDR3 length equals 17 residues. DNA for the CDR3: TGTGCCAGCAGCCTAACCCCGGGACAGGGGCACAGCACTGAAGCTTTCTTT. Translation: CASSLTPGQGHSTEAFF.

The V and J genes are TRBV6-5 and TRBJ1-2; D is ambiguous. Germline CDR1 reads MNHEY; CDR2 reads SVGAGI. The CDR3 totals 15 residues. Trimming shortened V by 0 bases and J by 7 bases, and 15 bases separated the two germline ends. CDR3 region: CASSYSKRGVVGYTF. As DNA, the CDR3 is TGTGCCAGCAGTTACTCGAAACGCGGAGTGGTTGGCTACACCTTC.

The chain combines TRBV5-1 with TRBJ1-2, with 7 positions matching TRBD1. There are 13 residues in the CDR3. Germline V CDR1 and CDR2: SGHRS, YFSETQ. Trimming cost V 6 bases and J 4 bases; bases outside gene matches: 6. The chain's CDR3 is CASTQGPLYGYTF. The CDR3 DNA reads TGCGCCAGCACACAGGGGCCCCTCTATGGCTACACCTTC.

The V and J genes are TRBV5-6 and TRBJ2-7, with D unresolved. Germline CDR1 SGHDT, CDR2 YYEEEE. Trimming left V 0 bases short and J 3 bases short, with 7 bases between. The CDR3 is 13 amino acids. The CDR3 loop is CASSLVDGYEQYF. The CDR3 nucleotides read TGTGCCAGCAGCTTGGTGGACGGCTACGAGCAGTACTTC.

Details on this clone: At the DNA level, this CDR3 is encoded by other sequences in the same sample as well. The V gene is TRBV7-2, the J gene TRBJ1-2; D remains ambiguous. V lost 1 base and J lost 2, with 5 bases in between. This CDR3 has 13 amino acids. The germline gives CDR1 SGHTA, CDR2 FQGNSA. CDR3 residues: CASSLGPNYGYTF. CDR3 in DNA: TGTGCCAGCAGCTTAGGGCCCAACTATGGCTACACCTTC.

This clone came up once. The V call is TRBV7-8, the J call TRBJ1-1, with 8 nucleotides matching TRBD1. Germline CDR1 and CDR2: SGHVS and FQNEAQ. With V trimmed by 5 bases and J by 3 bases, 8 bases remained unmatched. This CDR3 is 15 amino acids long. The CDR3 sequence: CASSPRTGLDTEAFF. The CDR3 coding sequence is TGTGCCAGCAGCCCCCGGACAGGGCTAGACACTGAAGCTTTCTTT. Combining the CDR3 with reference TRBV7-8 and TRBJ1-1 gives the whole variable domain GAGVSQSPRYKVAKRGQDVALRCDPISGHVSLFWYQQALGQGPEFLTYFQNEAQLDKSGLPSDRFFAERPEGSVSTLKIQRTQQEDSAVYLCASSPRTGLDTEAFFGQGTRLTVV.

The genes are TRBV12-5 and TRBJ2-2; D is uncertain. Trimming took off 2 bases at V and 4 bases at J, with 5 bases between the two ends. Germline values: CDR1 LGHNT, CDR2 FRNRAP. The CDR3 extends over 13 amino acids. The CDR3 bases are TGTGCTAGTGGTTTGATAGGCACCGGGGAGCTGTTTTTT. Protein product: CASGLIGTGELFF.

V gene TRBV6-6 combines with J gene TRBJ2-5, with 10 bases lining up with TRBD2. Germline-derived CDR1 and CDR2 are MNHNY and SVGAGI (reference sequence). Losses at the gene ends were 0 bases for V and 5 bases for J; bases not matched to a gene: 3. CDR3 length: 15 amino acids. This CDR3 is CASSYSLAGRETQYF. CDR3 nucleotide sequence: TGTGCCAGCAGTTACTCACTAGCGGGACGCGAGACCCAGTACTTC.

The chain employs TRBV7-9 and TRBJ2-1, with D perhaps being TRBD1 or TRBD2 (5 bases each). Germline V CDR1 and CDR2: SEHNR, FQNEAQ (reference sequence). The CDR3 extends over 14 amino acids. V lost 5 bases to trimming and J lost 5 bases, with 13 bases between them. CDR3 in DNA: TGTGCCAGCAGCGTGTCCGGGACCAACAATGAGCAGTTCTTC. Translating it yields CASSVSGTNNEQFF. The full variable domain, rest sourced from reference TRBV7-9 and TRBJ2-1, is DTGVSQNPRHKITKRGQNVTFRCDPISEHNRLYWYRQTLGQGPEFLTYFQNEAQLEKSRLLSDRFSAERPKGSFSTLEIQRTEQGDSAMYLCASSVSGTNNEQFFGPGTRLTVL.

The CDR3 region has the DNA TGCGCCAGCAGCTTGGATCACAACTCCTACGAGCAGTACTTC. Its protein product is CASSLDHNSYEQYF. This sequence joins TRBV5-1 and TRBJ2-7, with D unclear. The V gene lost 0 bases and the J gene lost 0 bases, with 7 bases spanning the gap. Germline V gives CDR1 SGHRS, CDR2 YFSETQ. The CDR3 loop spans 14 amino acids.

The CDR3 protein is CASNDRINQPQHF. Here the CDR3 DNA reads TGTGCCAGTAACGACAGGATCAATCAGCCCCAGCATTTT. The genes are TRBV19 and TRBJ1-5, with D possibly matching TRBD1 (6 bases). Germline assignment: CDR1 LNHDA and CDR2 SQIVND (reference sequence). The germline V and J ends were trimmed by 7 bases and 3 bases, with 10 bases remaining between them. CDR3 length equals 13 residues.

V usage is TRBV6-6 and J usage is TRBJ1-4; D is perhaps TRBD1 (6 bases). CDR3 size: 15 residues. Trimming took off 2 bases at V and 5 bases at J, with 12 bases between the two ends. The germline CDR1 and CDR2 sequences are MNHNY and SVGAGI (reference sequence). The CDR3 DNA follows: TGTGCCAGCAGTTACCGGCAGGGGTGGAATGAAAAACTGTTTTTT. This sequence encodes CASSYRQGWNEKLFF.

This clone showed up just once. The chain employs TRBV5-1 and TRBJ2-1, with 8 bases that match TRBD2. The CDR3 is made up of 15 amino acids. Per germline, CDR1 SGHRS and CDR2 YFSETQ. The J segment lost 7 bases and the V segment lost 6 bases, leaving 12 bases of the junction unmatched. CDR3 bases: TGCGCCAGCAATCCGGGACTAGTTAGCCCTAATGAGCAGTTCTTC. Protein product: CASNPGLVSPNEQFF. Complete variable domain (other parts from reference TRBV5-1 and TRBJ2-1): KAGVTQTPRYLIKTRGQQVTLSCSPISGHRSVSWYQQTPGQGLQFLFEYFSETQRNKGNFPGRFSGRQFSNSRSEMNVSTLELGDSALYLCASNPGLVSPNEQFFGPGTRLTVL.

The rearrangement links TRBV14 to TRBJ2-7, with D possibly matching TRBD1 (6 bases). The ends were cut back, 2 bases at V and 2 bases at J, with 10 bases in the middle. CDR1 SGHDN and CDR2 FVKESK come from the germline V gene. The CDR3 is made up of 14 amino acids. This CDR3 reads CASSQTGRAYEQYF. CDR3 DNA: TGTGCCAGCAGCCAAACAGGGCGAGCCTACGAGCAGTACTTC.

The chain is built from TRBV18 and TRBJ2-2; 8 bases agree with TRBD1. J was trimmed by 0 bases and V by 4 bases; bases with no gene match: 4. Germline CDR1 reads KGHSH; CDR2 reads LQKENI. The CDR3 is 16 amino acids. The CDR3, as DNA: TGTGCCAGCTCACTGGACAGGGTCCCGAACACCGGGGAGCTGTTTTTT. Residues: CASSLDRVPNTGELFF.